This T cell receptor (beta chain) emerged from a study of technical replicates of blood from a handful of donors. Germline loops: CDR1 SGHRS, CDR2 YFSETQ. The CDR3 is 14 amino acids. V lost 3 bases, J lost 0 bases, and 10 bases lay in between. Only in-frame clones appear in the TCRdb table, and some are missing; sequencing was by immunoSEQ multiplex PCR. Of tens of thousands of clones in the sample, 94% were seen once. This clone has only one observation. What was sequenced was T cells isolated from PBMCs. This TCR was recovered from a human donor in good health. The chain recombines TRBV5-1 with TRBJ2-7; no definite D call. DNA for the CDR3: TGCGCCAGCAGCTCTTCGGGTCCCTCCTACGAGCAGTACTTC. Its protein is CASSSSGPSYEQYF.